This T cell receptor beta chain was obtained from a study of identical twins. Trimming removed 7 bases at V and 17 bases at J, with 30 bases between. The CDR3 is made up of 15 amino acids. The germline V gene has CDR1 DFQATT and CDR2 SNEGSKA (reference sequence). Findings and limits, study-wide: Where beta out-of-frame sequences were concerned, excess twin sharing was weaker.

Only healthy Caucasians were included as donors. A universal primer site was incorporated via template switching, and the cDNA contained unique molecular identifiers. TCRdb ran MiXCR on the 5' RACE reads and lists one entry per CDR3 protein. This sample yields roughly 290,000 distinct CDR3 sequences, of which around 9.7% are seen a single time; 5.5% to 9% belongs to the top ten. In regard to this clonotype: Its antigen is as yet unknown.

These data are also associated with another study on yellow fever vaccine responses in identical twins.

Sequenced: CD8+ T cells sorted from blood. The chain couples TRBV20-1 to TRBJ1-6, with a possible D match to TRBD1 (5 bases). The TCR originated in a woman aged 18-29 years in good health. CDR3 amino acids: CSGIGELGETTTVHF. DNA of the CDR3: TGCAGTGGGATCGGGGAATTGGGGGAAACAACGACAGTCCACTTT.